Below are 24 T cell receptor beta chains sequenced from a single sample in a study of blood T cell repertoires in COVID-19. The repertoire was sequenced with immunoSEQ multiplex PCR; TCRdb's copy has only in-frame clones and lacks some. The sample holds around 210,000 clones, 60% to 85% seen once. Specimen: peripheral blood. The source of these receptors is a woman aged 65 to 85 with acute or convalescent COVID-19.

This clone showed up just a few times. V is TRBV6-5 and J is TRBJ1-6, with 9 bases lining up with TRBD1. Trimming took 2 bases from V and 9 from J; bases not matched to a gene: 8. This CDR3 contains 16 residues. Germline V gene sequence: CDR1 MNHEY, CDR2 SVGAGI. This CDR3 reads CASSYTDRGPGSPLHF. The CDR3 DNA reads TGTGCCAGCAGTTACACGGACAGGGGCCCAGGTTCACCCCTCCACTTT.

V and J are TRBV3-1 (or the pseudogene TRBV3-2) and TRBJ2-7, with D perhaps TRBD1 (5 bases). V dropped 4 bases and J dropped 5 bases, with 12 bases sitting between them. This CDR3 has 13 residues. CDR1 and CDR2 (germline): LGHDT, YNNKEL (reference sequence). The CDR3 DNA sequence: TGTGCCAGCAGCCCCCTCAGGGCGGACGAGCAGTACTTC. It is translated as CASSPLRADEQYF.

This clone has more than one count but fewer than ten. The chain links TRBV5-1 to TRBJ2-5; D might be TRBD2 (5 bases). Germline V lookup: CDR1 SGHRS, CDR2 YFSETQ. V was shortened by 0 bases and J by 3 bases, with 9 bases between the two germline ends. This CDR3 has 14 amino acids. CDR3 coding DNA: TGCGCCAGCAGCTTGGAGGCTAGCAAAGAGACCCAGTACTTC. Protein sequence: CASSLEASKETQYF.

The chain couples TRBV28 to TRBJ2-7; possibly TRBD2 for D (6 bases). The V end was cut by 8 bases, the J end by 2 bases, with 10 bases between. Germline V gene lookup returns CDR1 MDHEN and CDR2 SYDVKM. This CDR3 contains 12 residues. CDR3 sequence reads: CASGTYAYEQYF. DNA for the CDR3: TGTGCCAGCGGGACTTACGCCTACGAGCAGTACTTC.

This chain uses TRBV20-1 with TRBJ2-3; the D is unclear. CDR3 length: 11 residues. Germline CDR1 reads DFQATT; CDR2 reads SNEGSKA (reference sequence). This chain's CDR3 is CLVAGTDTQYF. The DNA of the CDR3 is TGCTTGGTGGCGGGCACAGATACGCAGTATTTT.

This clone was observed a few times. The chain has TRBV5-4 and TRBJ2-7; weak D call: TRBD1 (5 bases). This CDR3 has 14 amino acids. Trimming shortened V by 1 base and J by 6 bases, and 14 bases separated the two germline ends. Germline loops: CDR1 SGHNT, CDR2 YYREEE (reference sequence). The CDR3: CASSLKDRLAEQYF. CDR3 nucleotide sequence: TGTGCCAGCAGCTTGAAAGACAGACTGGCCGAGCAGTACTTC.

The chain employs TRBV5-6 and TRBJ1-1, with no clear D. Trimming shortened V by 0 bases and J by 0 bases, and 9 bases separated the two germline ends. Germline V CDR1 and CDR2: SGHDT, YYEEEE. The CDR3 contains 15 residues. The CDR3 protein is CASSLVAVMNTEAFF. DNA for the CDR3: TGTGCCAGCAGCTTGGTGGCAGTCATGAACACTGAAGCTTTCTTT.

This clone was detected only a few times. The chain uses TRBV25-1 and TRBJ2-7; 9 positions match TRBD1. The CDR3 extends over 15 amino acids. CDR1 and CDR2 from the germline V gene are MGHDK and SYGVNS. The V segment lost 1 base and the J segment 1 base; nucleotides outside the gene matches: 2. CDR3 DNA sequence: TGTGCCAGCAGTGAATCCGGGACAGGGTCCTACGAGCAGTACTTC. Encoded protein: CASSESGTGSYEQYF.

This clone turned up a few times. The chain couples TRBV9 to TRBJ2-5; 11 nucleotides match TRBD1. This CDR3 is 15 amino acids long. Trimming took 3 bases from V and 5 from J; bases not matched to a gene: 6. Germline-derived CDR1 and CDR2 are SGDLS and YYNGEE. For the CDR3, the DNA is TGTGCCAGCAGCGCCGGACAGGGGGCCTGGGAGACCCAGTACTTC. It is translated as CASSAGQGAWETQYF.

The chain employs TRBV18 and TRBJ2-5; TRBD2 matches 9 bases. The CDR3 has 14 residues. J was trimmed by 4 bases and V by 3 bases; bases with no gene match: 3. The germline V gene encodes CDR1 KGHSH and CDR2 LQKENI. Here the CDR3 DNA reads TGTGCCAGCTCACCCCAGCGGGGGGCAGAGACCCAGTACTTC. Translating it yields CASSPQRGAETQYF.

The chain employs TRBV18 and TRBJ2-7; the D gene is possibly TRBD2 (6 bases). Trimming cost V 2 bases and J 9 bases, with 14 bases left between them. CDR1 is KGHSH, CDR2 LQKENI, per germline. The CDR3 runs 13 residues. The chain's CDR3 is CASSPGAGNGQYF. As DNA, the CDR3 is TGTGCCAGCTCACCAGGGGCGGGGAACGGGCAGTACTTC. The entire variable domain, with the rest obtained from reference TRBV18 and TRBJ2-7, is as follows: NAGVMQNPRHLVRRRGQEARLRCSPMKGHSHVYWYRQLPEEGLKFMVYLQKENIIDESGMPKERFSAEFPKEGPSILRIQQVVRGDSAAYFCASSPGAGNGQYFGPGTRLTVT.

This rearrangement joins TRBV28 to TRBJ2-1; 7 nucleotides agree with TRBD2. The CDR3 extends over 14 amino acids. V shed 5 bases and J 6 bases; nucleotides not matched to a gene: 7. The germline V gene encodes CDR1 MDHEN and CDR2 SYDVKM. The CDR3, as DNA: TGTGCCAGCAGTGAGGGAGGGCCCCGCAATGAGCAGTTCTTC. This sequence encodes CASSEGGPRNEQFF.

J is TRBJ2-5 and V is TRBV24-1, with 7 bases identical to TRBD2. CDR3 length: 18 amino acids. Looked up from germline, CDR1 is KGHDR and CDR2 is SFDVKD. The J segment lost 1 base and the V segment lost 6 bases, leaving 16 bases of the junction unmatched. The CDR3 coding sequence is TGTGCCACCAGTACGTCAAGTGCGGAGCGGGGCCCCCAAGAGACCCAGTACTTC. It is translated as CATSTSSAERGPQETQYF.

V is TRBV5-1 and J is TRBJ2-7, with 9 bases lining up with TRBD1. The CDR3 is made up of 15 amino acids. Trimming cost V 3 bases and J 3 bases; bases outside gene matches: 7. The germline V gene encodes CDR1 SGHRS and CDR2 YFSETQ. The CDR3 here is CASSSSGTGYYEQYF. CDR3 DNA: TGCGCCAGCAGCTCCTCCGGGACAGGGTACTACGAGCAGTACTTC.

The rearrangement joins TRBV27 to TRBJ2-6; perhaps TRBD2 as D (6 bases). V lost 4 bases to trimming and J lost 0 bases, with 10 bases between them. Germline CDR1 MNHEY, CDR2 SMNVEV (reference sequence). This CDR3 is 16 amino acids long. CDR3 loop: CASSSEGSSGANVLTF. CDR3 DNA: TGTGCCAGCAGTTCGGAGGGCAGCTCTGGGGCCAACGTCCTGACTTTC.

This clone was detected only a few times. The V gene is TRBV27, the J gene TRBJ1-2, with 10 bases aligning to TRBD1. CDR1 and CDR2 from the germline V gene are MNHEY and SMNVEV (reference sequence). The CDR3 is 13 residues long. In nucleotides, the CDR3 is TGTGTTTCCCGGGACAGGGGATCCTATGGCTACACCTTC. The encoded protein is CVSRDRGSYGYTF.

The V gene is TRBV19, the J gene TRBJ2-7, with TRBD1 matching over 8 bases. The ends lost 4 bases at V and 2 bases at J; junction bases unmatched: 4. CDR1 is LNHDA and CDR2 is SQIVND in the germline V gene (reference sequence). The CDR3 is 14 amino acids. The CDR3 DNA reads as TGTGCCAGTAGTAGAGGACAGGGTACCTACGAGCAGTACTTC. Translated, it gives CASSRGQGTYEQYF.

This clone has more than one count but fewer than ten. The V and J genes are TRBV25-1 and TRBJ2-5; tentatively, D is TRBD1 (5 bases). With 8 bases removed from V and 1 base from J, the gap between germline ends came to 14 bases. CDR1 and CDR2 from the germline V gene are MGHDK and SYGVNS. The CDR3 has 14 amino acids. The CDR3, as DNA: TGTGCCAGCCGATCTGGGGCAGGCCAAGAGACCCAGTACTTC. Translating it yields CASRSGAGQETQYF.

This chain joins TRBV7-2 and TRBJ1-2; 7 nucleotides align to TRBD1. V dropped 5 bases and J dropped 6; count of bases not matched to a gene: 9. This CDR3 spans 14 amino acids. Germline V gives CDR1 SGHTA, CDR2 FQGNSA. The CDR3 spells CASSQGQAVHGYTF. In nucleotides, the CDR3 is TGTGCCAGCAGCCAAGGACAGGCGGTGCATGGCTACACCTTC.

This clone has a handful of counts. J is TRBJ1-1 and V is TRBV9; weak D call: TRBD1 (5 bases). This CDR3 is built from 14 residues. Germline CDR1 is SGDLS and CDR2 is YYNGEE. V lost 3 bases and J 2 bases, leaving 11 bases between the germline ends. In DNA, the CDR3 is TGTGCCAGCAGCGCTCAGGGCCTAAACACTGAAGCTTTCTTT. This sequence encodes CASSAQGLNTEAFF.

V gene TRBV18 combines with J gene TRBJ2-1; D remains ambiguous. The CDR3 totals 14 residues. V was clipped by 2 bases and J by 4 bases, with 9 bases between them. CDR1 and CDR2 (germline): KGHSH, LQKENI. The CDR3 loop is CASSPSSGYNEQFF. CDR3 in DNA: TGTGCCAGCTCACCATCTTCCGGGTACAATGAGCAGTTCTTC.

This chain links TRBV27 with TRBJ2-3; TRBD2 might be the D (5 bases). CDR1 and CDR2 from the germline V gene are MNHEY and SMNVEV (reference sequence). This CDR3 has 16 amino acids. V was pared by 5 bases and J by 0 bases, with 15 bases between. CDR3 region: CASSPYLAASTDTQYF. The CDR3 DNA reads as TGTGCCAGCAGTCCCTACCTAGCTGCTAGCACAGATACGCAGTATTTT.

The chain uses TRBV19 and TRBJ1-2; 7 bases align to TRBD1. CDR3 length equals 12 residues. Germline V lookup: CDR1 LNHDA, CDR2 SQIVND (reference sequence). V lost 8 bases to trimming and J lost 4 bases; unmatched junction nucleotides: 4. This chain's CDR3 is CASGTVLYGYTF. The CDR3 DNA is TGTGCCAGTGGGACAGTCCTCTATGGCTACACCTTC.

V gene TRBV28 combines with J gene TRBJ2-3; perhaps TRBD1 as D (6 bases). Germline V CDR1 and CDR2: MDHEN, SYDVKM. The ends were cut back, 8 bases at V and 2 bases at J, with 20 bases in the middle. This CDR3 spans 16 amino acids. For the CDR3, the DNA is TGTGCCAGCTCTACATACAGGGACGGAATCACAGATACGCAGTATTTT. It encodes CASSTYRDGITDTQYF.